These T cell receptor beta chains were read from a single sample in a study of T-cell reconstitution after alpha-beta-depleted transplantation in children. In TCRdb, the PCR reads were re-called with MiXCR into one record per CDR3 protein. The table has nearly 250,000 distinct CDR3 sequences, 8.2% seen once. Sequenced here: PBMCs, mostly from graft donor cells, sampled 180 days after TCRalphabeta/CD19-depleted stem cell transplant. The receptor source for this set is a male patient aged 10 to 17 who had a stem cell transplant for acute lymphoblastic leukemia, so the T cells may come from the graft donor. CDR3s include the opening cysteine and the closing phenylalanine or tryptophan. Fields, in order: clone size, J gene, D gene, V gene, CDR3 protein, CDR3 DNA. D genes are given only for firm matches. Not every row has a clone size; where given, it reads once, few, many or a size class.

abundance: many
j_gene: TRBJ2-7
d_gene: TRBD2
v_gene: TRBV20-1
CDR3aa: CSARGGSGGRFYEQYF
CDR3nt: TGCAGTGCTAGAGGAGGGAGCGGGGGACGCTTCTACGAGCAGTACTTC

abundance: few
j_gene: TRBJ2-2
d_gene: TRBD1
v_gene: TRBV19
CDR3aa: CASSIVRDRGRTGELFF
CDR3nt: TGTGCCAGTAGTATAGTCCGGGACAGGGGGCGAACCGGGGAGCTGTTTTTT

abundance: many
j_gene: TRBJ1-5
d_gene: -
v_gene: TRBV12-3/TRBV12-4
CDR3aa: CASSRRTDQPQHF
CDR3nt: TGTGCCAGCAGCCGCCGGACAGATCAGCCCCAGCATTTT

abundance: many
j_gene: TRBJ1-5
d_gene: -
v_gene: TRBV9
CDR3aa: CASSRGGGQQPQHF
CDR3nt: TGTGCCAGCAGCCGGGGGGGAGGGCAACAGCCCCAGCATTTT

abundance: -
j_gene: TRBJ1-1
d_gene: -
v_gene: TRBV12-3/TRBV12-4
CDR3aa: CASCQRGTEAFF
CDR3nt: TGTGCCAGCTGCCAGCGCGGAACTGAAGCTTTCTTT

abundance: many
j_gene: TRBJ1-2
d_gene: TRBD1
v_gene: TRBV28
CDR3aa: CASSWDRLGYTF
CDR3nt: TGTGCCAGCAGTTGGGACAGGCTTGGCTACACCTTC

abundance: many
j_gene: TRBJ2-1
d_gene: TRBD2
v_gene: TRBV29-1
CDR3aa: CSGGTSGYYNEQFF
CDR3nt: TGCAGCGGAGGAACTAGCGGATACTACAATGAGCAGTTCTTC

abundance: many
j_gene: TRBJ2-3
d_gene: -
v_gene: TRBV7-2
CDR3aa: CASSSRPSTDTQYF
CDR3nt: TGTGCCAGCAGCTCGCGGCCTAGCACAGATACGCAGTATTTT

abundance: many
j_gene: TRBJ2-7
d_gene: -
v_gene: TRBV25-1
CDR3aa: CASSTKAGAYAEQYF
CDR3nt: TGTGCCAGCAGTACGAAGGCAGGGGCCTACGCGGAGCAGTACTTC

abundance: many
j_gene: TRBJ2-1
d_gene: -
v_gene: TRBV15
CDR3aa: CATSPPRGGEQFF
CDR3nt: TGTGCCACCAGCCCCCCACGGGGCGGTGAGCAGTTCTTC

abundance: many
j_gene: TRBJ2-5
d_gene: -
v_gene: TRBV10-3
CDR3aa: CAISDLDRGIQETQYF
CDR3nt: TGTGCCATCAGTGACCTCGATCGGGGGATCCAAGAGACCCAGTACTTC

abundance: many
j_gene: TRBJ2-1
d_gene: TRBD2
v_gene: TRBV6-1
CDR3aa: CASSPGRGGNEQFF
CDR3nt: TGTGCCAGCAGTCCCGGGAGGGGCGGGAATGAGCAGTTCTTC

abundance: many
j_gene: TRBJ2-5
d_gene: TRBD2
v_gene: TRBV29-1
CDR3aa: CGKRLAGLGETQYF
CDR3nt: TGCGGGAAGAGACTAGCGGGACTGGGGGAGACCCAGTACTTC

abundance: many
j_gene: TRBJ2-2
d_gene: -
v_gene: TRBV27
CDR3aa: CASSFRAGELFF
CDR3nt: TGTGCCAGCAGTTTTAGGGCCGGGGAGCTGTTTTTT

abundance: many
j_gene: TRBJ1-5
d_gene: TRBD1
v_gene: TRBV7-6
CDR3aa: CASSVSGTGFNQPQHF
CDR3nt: TGTGCCAGCAGCGTTTCCGGGACAGGATTCAATCAGCCCCAGCATTTT